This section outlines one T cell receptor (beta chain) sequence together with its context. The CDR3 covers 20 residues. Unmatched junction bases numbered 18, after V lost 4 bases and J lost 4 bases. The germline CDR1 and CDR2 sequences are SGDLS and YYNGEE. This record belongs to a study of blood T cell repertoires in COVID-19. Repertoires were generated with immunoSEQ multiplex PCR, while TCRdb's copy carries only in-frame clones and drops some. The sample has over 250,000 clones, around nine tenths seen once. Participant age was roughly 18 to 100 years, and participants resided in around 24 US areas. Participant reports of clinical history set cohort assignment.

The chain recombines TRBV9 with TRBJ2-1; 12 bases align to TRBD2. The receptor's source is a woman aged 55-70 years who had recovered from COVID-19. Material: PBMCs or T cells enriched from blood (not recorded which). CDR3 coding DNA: TGTGCCAGCAGCTCACCGTATGGGCCAAGAGGGACTAGCGGGTACAATGAGCAGTTCTTC. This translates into CASSSPYGPRGTSGYNEQFF.